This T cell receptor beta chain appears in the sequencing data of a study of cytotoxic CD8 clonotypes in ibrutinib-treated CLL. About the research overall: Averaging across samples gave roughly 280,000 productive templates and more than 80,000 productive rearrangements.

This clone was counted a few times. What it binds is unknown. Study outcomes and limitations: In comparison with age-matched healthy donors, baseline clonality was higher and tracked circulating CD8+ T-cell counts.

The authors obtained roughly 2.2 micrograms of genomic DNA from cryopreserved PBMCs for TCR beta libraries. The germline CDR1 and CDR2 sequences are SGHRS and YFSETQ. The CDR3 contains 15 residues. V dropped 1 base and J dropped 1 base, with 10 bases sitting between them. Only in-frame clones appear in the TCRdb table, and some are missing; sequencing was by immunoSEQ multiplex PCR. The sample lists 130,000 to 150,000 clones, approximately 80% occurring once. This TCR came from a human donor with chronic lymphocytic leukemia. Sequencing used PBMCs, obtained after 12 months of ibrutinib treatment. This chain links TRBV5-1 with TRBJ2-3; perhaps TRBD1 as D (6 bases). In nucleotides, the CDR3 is TGCGCCAGCAGCTTGATACAGGGTGGCACAGATACGCAGTATTTT. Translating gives CASSLIQGGTDTQYF.